Presented here are 31 T cell receptor beta chains from one specimen sequenced in a study of T cells in Graves' hyperthyroidism and ophthalmopathy. Amplification of TCR beta CDR3 regions was performed using RNA transcripts as template. HTBI primers were used for first-round RT-PCR of the TCR CDR3. Via MiXCR, TCRdb re-called the multiplex PCR reads, giving one row per CDR3 protein. The data show about 550,000 distinct CDR3 sequences, with more than 20% seen just once and around 27% held by the top ten. Sequences were obtained from blood. These receptors came from a man aged 18 to 30 with Graves' hyperthyroidism.

At least ten counts were recorded for this clonotype. The V call is TRBV5-1, the J call TRBJ1-5; 8 nucleotides line up with TRBD1. CDR1 is SGHRS, CDR2 YFSETQ, per germline. The CDR3 runs 13 residues. Trimming removed 3 bases from V and 9 bases from J; junction bases left unmatched: 5. The CDR3 DNA is TGCGCCAGCAGCTGGACAGGGAGGTGGCCCCAGCATTTT. It is translated as CASSWTGRWPQHF.

V usage is TRBV6-5 and J usage is TRBJ1-1; D gene uncertain. V gave up 2 bases and J gave up 4 bases, with 17 bases separating them. The CDR3 has 16 amino acids. The germline gives CDR1 MNHEY, CDR2 SVGAGI. The CDR3 DNA reads TGTGCCAGCAGTTACGACGTGGTTAGGTGGGGCACTGAAGCTTTCTTT. Translating gives CASSYDVVRWGTEAFF.

This clonotype was seen many times. This chain joins TRBV7-2 and TRBJ1-1; TRBD1 matches at 7 bases. The ends lost 8 bases at V and 8 bases at J; junction bases unmatched: 5. The CDR3 contains 11 residues. Germline CDR1 reads SGHTA; CDR2 reads FQGNSA. The CDR3 protein is CASGWDREAFF. CDR3 in DNA: TGTGCCAGCGGCTGGGACAGAGAAGCTTTCTTT.

Notes on this clonotype: A much larger clone is a single base away; this may be a read error. No conserved phenylalanine or tryptophan is present at the end of the CDR3, so a read error is the likely explanation. The V gene is TRBV28, the J gene TRBJ1-2; no clear D gene. The CDR3 is made up of 14 amino acids. Looked up from germline, CDR1 is MDHEN and CDR2 is SYDVKM. The V gene lost 4 bases and the J gene lost 5 bases, with 14 bases spanning the gap. CDR3 sequence (DNA): TGTGCCAGCAGTTCACCTCAGGATTTTTATGGCTACACCTAC. This translates into CASSSPQDFYGYTY.

This rearrangement joins TRBV15 to TRBJ1-1, with D unresolved. Germline V gene sequence: CDR1 LNHNV, CDR2 YYDKDF (reference sequence). V lost 1 base and J lost 10, with 13 bases in between. This CDR3 is 13 amino acids long. Here the CDR3 reads CATSRVALEGAFF. CDR3 DNA sequence: TGTGCCACCAGCAGAGTGGCCCTCGAGGGAGCTTTCTTT.

This clonotype was detected a few times. The J gene is TRBJ1-2, the V gene TRBV19; 12 nucleotides align to TRBD1. The germline V gene encodes CDR1 LNHDA and CDR2 SQIVND (reference sequence). The CDR3 extends over 15 amino acids. The junction had 6 bases not matched to a gene; V was cut back by 5 bases and J by 5 bases. CDR3 sequence: CASSSPGQGAYGYTF. The CDR3 DNA reads TGTGCCAGTAGTTCACCGGGACAGGGGGCGTATGGCTACACCTTC.

Only a few counts were recorded for this clonotype. The rearrangement links TRBV14 to TRBJ2-5; the D is unclear. With 4 bases removed from V and 7 bases from J, the gap between germline ends came to 10 bases. Looked up from germline, CDR1 is SGHDN and CDR2 is FVKESK. This CDR3 is 12 amino acids long. The CDR3 is CASSRTPTTQYF. The DNA for the CDR3 is TGTGCCAGCAGCCGTACCCCTACGACCCAGTACTTC.

The gene calls are TRBV9 and TRBJ2-7; TRBD1 might be the D (5 bases). The CDR3 is 15 amino acids. CDR1 and CDR2 (germline): SGDLS, YYNGEE. Trimming took 0 bases from V and 1 from J, leaving 11 bases between them. The CDR3 region is CASSVAAGWSYEQYF. For the CDR3, the DNA is TGTGCCAGCAGCGTAGCAGCAGGGTGGTCCTACGAGCAGTACTTC.

This clonotype was seen many times. This chain connects TRBV6-1 to TRBJ1-1, with a weak D call TRBD1 (5 bases). Trimming shortened V by 1 base and J by 7 bases, and 16 bases separated the two germline ends. In germline, CDR1 is MNHNS, CDR2 SASEGT. The CDR3 length is 15 residues. As DNA, the CDR3 is TGTGCCAGCAGTGAAGTAAGGAGGGGAGATATTGAAGCTTTCTTT. Translating it yields CASSEVRRGDIEAFF.

This chain uses TRBV6-5 with TRBJ1-3, with D tentatively TRBD1 (6 bases). Trimming took 2 bases from V and 0 from J, leaving 14 bases between them. The V gene's germline CDR1 is MNHEY and CDR2 SVGAGI. The CDR3 extends over 17 amino acids. In DNA form, the CDR3 reads TGTGCCAGCAGTTACGGTGGGGGCCCTCTCTCTGGAAACACCATATATTTT. It specifies CASSYGGGPLSGNTIYF.

This clonotype showed up many times. The chain uses TRBV5-1 and TRBJ1-1, with 9 nucleotides matching TRBD1. CDR3 size: 13 residues. V shed 5 bases and J 5 bases; nucleotides not matched to a gene: 4. The germline CDR1 and CDR2 sequences are SGHRS and YFSETQ. CDR3 in amino acids: CASRSDRGTEAFF. DNA for the CDR3: TGCGCCAGCAGATCCGACAGGGGGACTGAAGCTTTCTTT.

This clonotype appeared a few times. The rearrangement joins TRBV12-3 or TRBV12-4 to TRBJ2-2; D ambiguous. The CDR3 is made up of 14 amino acids. The V end was cut by 2 bases, the J end by 2 bases, with 6 bases between. The CDR3 loop reads CASSLYQNTGELFF. For the CDR3, the DNA is TGTGCCAGCAGTTTATACCAAAACACCGGGGAGCTGTTTTTT.

This clonotype was counted between two and nine times. A clone one base away is much larger, so this may be a read error. The rearrangement uses TRBV19 and TRBJ2-2; tentatively, D is TRBD1 or TRBD2 (5 bases each). The CDR3 is made up of 13 amino acids. Germline loops: CDR1 LNHDA, CDR2 SQIVND (reference sequence). The CDR3 nucleotides read TGTGCCAGTAGTATACGTCAGTTCGGGGACCTGTTTTTT. Residues: CASSIRQFGDLFF.

This clonotype was counted only a few times. The chain uses TRBV25-1 and TRBJ2-2, with no clear D. V dropped 2 bases and J dropped 4 bases, with 11 bases sitting between them. Germline V CDR1 and CDR2: MGHDK, SYGVNS. The CDR3 sequence is 15 residues long. The CDR3 sequence is CASSEGSLGTGELFF. CDR3 DNA: TGTGCCAGCAGTGAAGGCAGTTTAGGCACCGGGGAGCTGTTTTTT.

Only a few counts were recorded for this clonotype. V usage is TRBV28 and J usage is TRBJ1-5; unclear D gene. Trimming removed 2 bases from V and 0 bases from J, with 8 bases in between. The CDR3 is 15 residues long. The germline CDR1 and CDR2 sequences are MDHEN and SYDVKM. In nucleotides, the CDR3 is TGTGCCAGCAGTTTACGCCACGGTAGCAATCAGCCCCAGCATTTT. Residues: CASSLRHGSNQPQHF.

This clonotype was seen at least ten times. The V call is TRBV6-1, the J call TRBJ2-2; TRBD2 agrees at 11 bases. CDR1 and CDR2 from the germline V gene are MNHNS and SASEGT. V shed 3 bases and J 6 bases; nucleotides not matched to a gene: 3. The length of the CDR3 is 15 residues. Written as DNA, the CDR3 is TGTGCCAGCAGTGATGAGGGACTAGCGGCCGGGGAGCTGTTTTTT. Translation: CASSDEGLAAGELFF.

The table lists this clonotype with many counts. The J gene is TRBJ1-1, the V gene TRBV20-1; no clear D gene. This CDR3 spans 14 amino acids. Germline lookup yields CDR1 DFQATT and CDR2 SNEGSKA (reference sequence). Trimming left V 5 bases short and J 0 bases short, with 13 bases between. This CDR3 reads CSAHRPGMNTEAFF. CDR3 DNA: TGCAGTGCTCATCGGCCGGGGATGAACACTGAAGCTTTCTTT.

This clonotype occurred many times. One junction end disagrees with the germline gene, perhaps due to a read error. The V gene is TRBV2, the J gene TRBJ1-1, with a weak D call TRBD1 (5 bases). The CDR3 is 14 residues long. Germline V gene lookup returns CDR1 SNHLY and CDR2 FYNNEI. In DNA, the CDR3 is TGTGCCTGCAGCCCAGGGAGGGCAGGGACTGAAGCTTTCTTT. Its protein is CACSPGRAGTEAFF.

This clonotype was seen many times. V usage is TRBV6-2 or TRBV6-3 and J usage is TRBJ2-7, with D maybe TRBD1 (6 bases). The CDR3 length is 14 residues. Germline CDR1 and CDR2: MNHEY and SVGEGT. The V end lost 0 bases, the J end lost 0 bases, and 6 bases lay between the germline ends. The CDR3 sequence: CASSYSGASYEQYF. In nucleotides, the CDR3 is TGTGCCAGCAGTTACTCGGGGGCCTCCTACGAGCAGTACTTC.

This clonotype was counted ten times or more. The chain combines TRBV15 with TRBJ1-1, with a tentative D call TRBD1 (6 bases). The CDR3 spans 13 residues. The germline V gene has CDR1 LNHNV and CDR2 YYDKDF (reference sequence). V was pared by 5 bases and J by 1 base, with 8 bases between. Here the CDR3 reads CATSGRGNTEAFF. The CDR3 DNA reads as TGTGCCACCAGCGGCAGGGGGAACACTGAAGCTTTCTTT.

Comment on this clonotype: One junction end does not reproduce the germline sequence, and a read error may be involved. The chain couples TRBV28 to TRBJ2-5; tentative D call: TRBD2 (5 bases). The CDR3 sequence is 16 residues long. In germline, CDR1 is MDHEN, CDR2 SYDVKM. As DNA, the CDR3 is TGTGCCAGCAGTTTATTTAGGGAGAGCCCCCAAGAGACCCTGTACTTC. This sequence encodes CASSLFRESPQETLYF.

This clonotype was seen many times. This sequence joins TRBV2 and TRBJ1-2; D unclear. The CDR3 totals 12 residues. V was pared by 8 bases and J by 3 bases, with 10 bases between. CDR1 is SNHLY, CDR2 FYNNEI, per germline. CDR3 in DNA: TGTGCCAGCCATGAACGGGACTATGGCTACACCTTC. Amino acids: CASHERDYGYTF.

The table lists this clonotype with a few counts. A much larger clone differs by one base, so this may be a read error. The chain joins TRBV2 to TRBJ1-1; D uncertain. The CDR3 extends over 14 amino acids. Germline lookup yields CDR1 SNHLY and CDR2 FYNNEI. For the CDR3, the DNA is TGTGCCAGCTCCCCTGGACGGAGGAACACTGGAGCTTTCTTT. Translation gives CASSPGRRNTGAFF.

A few counts support this clonotype. V gene TRBV6-1 combines with J gene TRBJ1-1; D not resolved. The V gene lost 2 bases and the J gene lost 7 bases, with 14 bases spanning the gap. The CDR3 loop spans 14 amino acids. CDR1 is MNHNS and CDR2 is SASEGT in the germline V gene. The CDR3, as DNA: TGTGCCAGCAGTGAATATTTAGTGGTGTTTGAAGCTTTCTTT. Its translation: CASSEYLVVFEAFF.

Comments on this clonotype: A read error may account for a junction end that differs from germline. The gene calls are TRBV24-1 and TRBJ2-2, with 7 positions matching TRBD1. Germline V lookup: CDR1 KGHDR, CDR2 SFDVKD. CDR3 size: 13 residues. The CDR3 region has the DNA TGTGCCGTCGGGACAGCGAACACCGGGGAGCAGTTTTTT. It specifies CAVGTANTGEQFF.

Worth noting for this clonotype: A much larger clone differs from this one at a single base, so this may be a read error. V usage is TRBV11-2 and J usage is TRBJ2-7; a weak D match, TRBD1 (6 bases). Germline CDR1 is SGHAT and CDR2 is FQNNGV. This CDR3 region has 15 residues. CDR3 sequence: CASSPRTASSYEQCF. CDR3 DNA sequence: TGTGCCAGCAGCCCCCGGACAGCTAGCTCCTACGAGCAGTGCTTC.

The sample holds many counts of this clonotype. This chain connects TRBV30 to TRBJ2-7; 7 bases are shared with TRBD1. Trimming removed 3 bases from V and 12 bases from J; junction bases left unmatched: 14. The CDR3 is made up of 13 amino acids. CDR1 GTSNPN and CDR2 SVGIG come from the germline V gene (reference sequence). The CDR3, as DNA: TGTGCCTGGAGCCGTAAGACAGGGAGAAGCTTGTACTTC. This gives the protein CAWSRKTGRSLYF.

This clonotype was seen only a few times. The V and J genes are TRBV2 and TRBJ2-2; 7 nucleotides align to TRBD1. Losses at the gene ends were 7 bases for V and 5 bases for J; bases not matched to a gene: 4. CDR1 and CDR2 (germline): SNHLY, FYNNEI. This CDR3 has 13 amino acids. This CDR3 is CASTGQETGELFF. The CDR3 bases are TGTGCCAGCACCGGACAGGAGACCGGGGAGCTGTTTTTT.

This clonotype was picked up many times. The genes are TRBV7-8 and TRBJ2-5, with a possible D match to TRBD1 (5 bases). The ends were cut back, 3 bases at V and 5 bases at J, with 16 bases in the middle. Germline V lookup: CDR1 SGHVS, CDR2 FQNEAQ. The CDR3 is made up of 15 amino acids. CDR3 DNA sequence: TGTGCCAGCAGCTTTCTTAAGGCCTGGGGCGAGACCCAGTACTTC. Its protein product is CASSFLKAWGETQYF.

Here the CDR3 reads CASSYIYGRSYEQYF. CDR3 coding DNA: TGTGCCAGCAGTTATATTTACGGTAGATCCTACGAGCAGTACTTC. The chain employs TRBV12-3 or TRBV12-4 and TRBJ2-7; the D is unclear. V lost 4 bases to trimming and J lost 1 base, with 14 bases between them. The CDR3 has 15 amino acids.

This clonotype was picked up many times. The J gene is TRBJ1-1, the V gene TRBV6-2 or TRBV6-3; 7 positions agree with TRBD1. The germline CDR1 and CDR2 sequences are MNHEY and SVGEGT. The CDR3 covers 17 residues. V lost 5 bases and J lost 1; bases outside the gene matches: 13. As DNA, the CDR3 is TGTGCCAGCAGTCCTCGACAGGGCGGTTCTACGAACACTGAAGCTTTCTTT. This translates into CASSPRQGGSTNTEAFF.